The entry below describes one T cell receptor (beta chain). Its antigen is not identified. These data are taken from a study of regulatory and conventional T cells in RAG deficiency. Germline V gene sequence: CDR1 SGDLS, CDR2 YYNGEE. Trimming cost V 0 bases and J 0 bases, with 8 bases left between them. The CDR3 is 15 amino acids. TCRdb's copy holds only in-frame clones and misses some; the assay was immunoSEQ multiplex PCR. The sample has some 30,000 clones; about nine tenths are singletons. Findings and limits, study-wide: Shorter CDR3s in all patient subsets; >85% Treg-Tconv overlap in Omenn. In Omenn syndrome, sorted "Tregs" may be peripherally activated cells.

The same sample was also studied in work on regulatory T cells. That report notes: Primers: 52 TRBV forward and 13 TRBJ reverse.

This TCR was sampled from a human donor in good health. Source material: CD8+ T cells sorted from blood. The V call is TRBV9, the J call TRBJ2-3; perhaps TRBD2 as D (5 bases). The CDR3 DNA reads TGTGCCAGCAGCGTAGAGCCGGGGAGCACAGATACGCAGTATTTT. Its translation is CASSVEPGSTDTQYF. The full variable domain, with the rest looked up from reference TRBV9 and TRBJ2-3, is DSGVTQTPKHLITATGQRVTLRCSPRSGDLSVYWYQQSLDQGLQFLIQYYNGEERAKGNILERFSAQQFPDLHSELNLSSLELGDSALYFCASSVEPGSTDTQYFGPGTRLTVL.